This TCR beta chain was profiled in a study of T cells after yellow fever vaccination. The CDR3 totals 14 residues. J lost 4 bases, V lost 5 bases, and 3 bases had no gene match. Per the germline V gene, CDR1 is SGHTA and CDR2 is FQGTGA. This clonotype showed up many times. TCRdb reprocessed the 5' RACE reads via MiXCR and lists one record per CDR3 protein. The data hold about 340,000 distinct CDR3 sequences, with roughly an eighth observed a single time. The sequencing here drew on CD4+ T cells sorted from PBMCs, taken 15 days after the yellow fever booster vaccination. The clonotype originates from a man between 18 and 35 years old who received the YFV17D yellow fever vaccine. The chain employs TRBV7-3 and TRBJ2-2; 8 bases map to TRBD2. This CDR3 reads CASSNRGGTGELFF. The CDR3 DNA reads TGTGCCAGCAGCAATCGGGGGGGCACCGGGGAGCTGTTTTTT.